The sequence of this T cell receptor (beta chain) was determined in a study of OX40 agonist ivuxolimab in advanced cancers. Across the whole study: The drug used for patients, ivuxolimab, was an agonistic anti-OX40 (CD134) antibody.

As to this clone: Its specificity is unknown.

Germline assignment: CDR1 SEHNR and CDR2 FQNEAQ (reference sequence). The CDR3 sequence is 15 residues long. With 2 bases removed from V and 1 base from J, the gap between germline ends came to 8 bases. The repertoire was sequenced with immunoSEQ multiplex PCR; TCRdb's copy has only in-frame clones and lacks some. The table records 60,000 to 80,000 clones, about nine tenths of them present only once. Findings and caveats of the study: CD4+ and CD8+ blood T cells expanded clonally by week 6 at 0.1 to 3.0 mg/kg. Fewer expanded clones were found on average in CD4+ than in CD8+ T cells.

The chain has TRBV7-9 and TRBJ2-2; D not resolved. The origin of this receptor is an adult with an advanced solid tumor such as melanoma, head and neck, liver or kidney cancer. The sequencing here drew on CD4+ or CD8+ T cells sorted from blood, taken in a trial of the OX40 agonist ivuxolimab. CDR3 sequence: CASSLTPQNTGELFF. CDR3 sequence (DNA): TGTGCCAGCAGCTTAACCCCTCAGAACACCGGGGAGCTGTTTTTT.